This entry lists 11 T cell receptor beta chains sequenced from one sample in a study of molecular identifiers for immune sequencing clone quantification. TCRdb recomputed calls from the PCR reads with MiXCR, one row per CDR3 protein. The sample carries tens of thousands of distinct CDR3 sequences, around 33% recorded once. The sequenced sample consisted of naive CD8+ T cells from blood, with Jurkat cell RNA spiked in. Subset: FACS-sorted CD8+CD4-CCR7+CD45RA+ naive T cells. These receptors all come from a human donor in good health. Some libraries in this study had Jurkat cell RNA spiked in.

Written as DNA, the CDR3 is TGCGCCAGCAGCGTTGCAGGGAGGAACACTGAAGCTTTCTTT. Protein product: CASSVAGRNTEAFF. The chain joins TRBV5-1 to TRBJ1-1; D is perhaps TRBD1 (5 bases). With 4 bases removed from V and 1 base from J, the gap between germline ends came to 11 bases. The CDR3 is 14 residues long. From germline, CDR1 is SGHRS and CDR2 YFSETQ.

This clonotype was picked up a small number of times. The chain joins TRBV29-1 to TRBJ2-7; D may be TRBD1 (5 bases). Germline CDR1 is SQVTM and CDR2 is ANQGSEA. The V and J ends lost 2 bases and 3 bases respectively, with 11 bases between them. This CDR3 region has 13 residues. The CDR3 loop is CSVELARDYEQYF. CDR3 coding DNA: TGCAGCGTTGAATTGGCCAGGGACTACGAGCAGTACTTC.

As concerns this clonotype: With a much larger clone just one base away, this may be a read error. CDR3: CASSQARATDTQYF. The CDR3 DNA reads TGCGCCAGCAGCCAAGCCAGGGCCACAGATACGCAGTATTTT. V and J are TRBV4-1 and TRBJ2-3; possibly TRBD1 for D (5 bases). This CDR3 spans 14 amino acids. The germline V gene has CDR1 MGHRA and CDR2 YSYEKL. Trimming removed 1 base at V and 2 bases at J, with 7 bases between.

A few counts support this clonotype. V is TRBV5-4 and J is TRBJ2-7, with D uncertain. Per germline, CDR1 SGHNT and CDR2 YYREEE (reference sequence). The CDR3 contains 13 residues. The V gene lost 0 bases and the J gene lost 6 bases, with 10 bases spanning the gap. The CDR3 sequence is CASSLGIYAEQYF. The CDR3 nucleotides are TGTGCCAGCAGCTTGGGGATATATGCCGAGCAGTACTTC.

As concerns this clonotype: This sequence may be a read error, since a much larger clone differs from it by one base. The chain links TRBV28 to TRBJ2-7; 8 bases align to TRBD2. The CDR3 extends over 14 amino acids. Germline CDR1 reads MDHEN; CDR2 reads SYDVKM. The CDR3 region has the DNA TGTGCCAGCAGTCCCCGTCGCAGCGGGAGCGAGCAGTGCTTC. Translation gives CASSPRRSGSEQCF.

In regard to this clonotype: Sequence at one end of the junction differs from germline and may be a read error. V usage is TRBV4-2 and J usage is TRBJ1-4; D not certain. CDR3 length: 12 residues. Per germline, CDR1 LGHNA and CDR2 YNFKEQ. CDR3 in DNA: TGTGCCAGCAGCCTAGATAATGAAAAACTGTTATTT. Translated, it gives CASSLDNEKLLF.

About this clonotype itself: The final CDR3 position lacks the conserved phenylalanine or tryptophan, pointing to a likely read error. This chain joins TRBV13 and TRBJ2-7, with D unresolved. Germline CDR1 and CDR2: PRHDT and FYEKMQ (reference sequence). Trimming took 1 base from V and 0 from J, leaving 7 bases between them. This CDR3 is built from 14 residues. CDR3 amino acids: CASSLDGSSYEQYY. Here the CDR3 DNA reads TGTGCCAGCAGCTTAGACGGGTCCTCCTACGAGCAGTACTAC.

This chain joins TRBV7-6 and TRBJ2-7; the match to TRBD1 covers 9 bases. CDR1 and CDR2 (germline): SGHVS, FNYEAQ. This CDR3 comprises 15 residues. V dropped 6 bases and J dropped 3; count of bases not matched to a gene: 9. CDR3 loop: CASRDPGTGSYEQYF. In DNA, the CDR3 is TGTGCCAGCAGAGACCCCGGGACAGGGAGCTACGAGCAGTACTTC. The full variable domain, completed using reference TRBV7-6 and TRBJ2-7, is GAGVSQSPRYKVTKRGQDVALRCDPISGHVSLYWYRQALGQGPEFLTYFNYEAQQDKSGLPNDRFSAERPEGSISTLTIQRTEQRDSAMYRCASRDPGTGSYEQYFGPGTRLTVT.

This clonotype was counted ten times or more. The rearrangement uses TRBV6-2 or TRBV6-3 and TRBJ2-7; D may be TRBD1 (5 bases). The CDR3 covers 13 residues. The germline V gene encodes CDR1 MNHEY and CDR2 SVGEGT. V was clipped by 7 bases and J by 2 bases, with 12 bases between them. The CDR3 region has the DNA TGTGCCAGCACTCAGGGCCTGGCCTACGAGCAGTACTTC. This sequence encodes CASTQGLAYEQYF.

As regards this clonotype: Just one base apart from a much larger clone, this may be a read error. The rearrangement joins TRBV4-2 to TRBJ2-7; 7 bases are shared with TRBD2. Germline CDR1 and CDR2: LGHNA and YNFKEQ. J was trimmed by 5 bases and V by 2 bases; bases with no gene match: 12. The CDR3 has 16 residues. The CDR3, as DNA: TGTGCCAGCAGCCAAACTCCGGAACTAGCGAAGCACGAGCAGTACTTC. Translating it yields CASSQTPELAKHEQYF.

This clonotype was observed a handful of times. The rearrangement joins TRBV27 to TRBJ2-1; D unresolved. The ends were cut back, 7 bases at V and 6 bases at J, with 7 bases in the middle. The germline V gene encodes CDR1 MNHEY and CDR2 SMNVEV (reference sequence). This CDR3 contains 11 residues. The chain's CDR3 is CASTYFNEQFF. In DNA form, the CDR3 reads TGTGCCAGCACCTACTTCAATGAGCAGTTCTTC.